These 19 T cell receptor beta chains were all obtained from the same sample, sequenced in a study of blood T cell repertoires in COVID-19 (dated by TCRdb to the early 2020s). Library construction relied on the immunoSEQ multiplex PCR assay. Entries here come from immuneACCESS through TCRdb and include only in-frame sequences with V and J called. Some clones fail to appear in such tables; in the studies checked, an unresolved V gene covers under half of the shortfall, and the cause of the remainder is unknown. This sample comprises 8,500 to 10,000 clones, 91% of them detected only once. The biggest ten clones account for around 3.8% of the sample. The sequenced sample was peripheral blood. All receptors come from a woman aged 45 to 65 with active COVID-19.

This chain connects TRBV6-5 to TRBJ2-7; perhaps TRBD2 as D (5 bases). Germline V lookup: CDR1 MNHEY, CDR2 SVGAGI. The CDR3 runs 13 residues. V was pared by 4 bases and J by 0 bases, with 7 bases between. The CDR3 coding sequence is TGTGCCAGCAGTTCTCGGGACTCCTACGAGCAGTACTTC. It is translated as CASSSRDSYEQYF.

The CDR3 region has the DNA TGTGCCAGCATCCCACCGGGACTAGCGGGAGGGCCGGTGGAGCTGTTTTTT. Translated, it gives CASIPPGLAGGPVELFF. The chain carries TRBV2 and TRBJ2-2, with TRBD2 matching over 16 bases. The CDR3 is made up of 17 amino acids. The J segment lost 10 bases and the V segment lost 7 bases, leaving 12 bases of the junction unmatched. Per the germline V gene, CDR1 is SNHLY and CDR2 is FYNNEI.

The J gene is TRBJ1-4, the V gene TRBV28; maybe TRBD1 (6 bases). Looked up from germline, CDR1 is MDHEN and CDR2 is SYDVKM. The V gene lost 3 bases and the J gene lost 5 bases, with 16 bases spanning the gap. The CDR3 has 16 amino acids. The CDR3 nucleotides are TGTGCCAGCAGTTTTCTCGGGAGGGGGGGAAATGAAAAACTGTTTTTT. This sequence encodes CASSFLGRGGNEKLFF.

J is TRBJ2-3 and V is TRBV9, with D maybe TRBD1 (8 bases). V was shortened by 0 bases and J by 3 bases, with 11 bases between the two germline ends. There are 15 residues in the CDR3. The germline V gene has CDR1 SGDLS and CDR2 YYNGEE. The CDR3 DNA follows: TGTGCCAGCAGCGTAGACAGGGGGGGAACAGATACGCAGTATTTT. Residues: CASSVDRGGTDTQYF.

This clone was counted a few times. The V call is TRBV5-1, the J call TRBJ1-6; no definite D call. The CDR3 sequence is 13 residues long. The V and J ends lost 4 bases and 10 bases respectively, with 12 bases between them. Per the germline V gene, CDR1 is SGHRS and CDR2 is YFSETQ. The CDR3 DNA reads as TGCGCCAGCAGCCCGGAGGGAGGCTCACCCCTCCACTTT. It specifies CASSPEGGSPLHF.

The chain has TRBV15 and TRBJ2-1; 10 nucleotides match TRBD2. CDR3 length: 16 residues. After removal of 3 bases from V and 5 bases from J, the junction contained 7 bases not matched to a gene. The germline CDR1 and CDR2 sequences are LNHNV and YYDKDF (reference sequence). The CDR3 DNA sequence: TGTGCCACCAGCAGCCTAAGCGGGAGGGCCCACAATGAGCAGTTCTTC. Encoded protein: CATSSLSGRAHNEQFF.

This clone was detected only once. The rearrangement uses TRBV29-1 and TRBJ2-3; D not certain. V shed 0 bases and J shed 10 bases, with 11 bases lying between them. The CDR3 totals 12 residues. Germline V gene sequence: CDR1 SQVTM, CDR2 ANQGSEA. The CDR3 loop is CSVEDRRNPQYF. The CDR3 DNA is TGCAGCGTTGAAGATCGCAGGAACCCGCAGTATTTT.

The V gene is TRBV9, the J gene TRBJ2-7, with 12 bases aligning to TRBD2. The CDR3 is 15 residues long. Germline V gene lookup returns CDR1 SGDLS and CDR2 YYNGEE. The trim removed 4 bases at V and 4 bases at J, leaving 6 bases unmatched. CDR3 coding DNA: TGTGCCAGCAGCAAAGAGGGACTAGCGGGTTACGAGCAGTACTTC. As protein: CASSKEGLAGYEQYF.

V and J are TRBV5-1 and TRBJ2-5; 14 positions match TRBD2. V trimming: 4 bases; J trimming: 4 bases; junction bases outside the gene matches: 6. Germline loops: CDR1 SGHRS, CDR2 YFSETQ. This CDR3 has 16 amino acids. Here the CDR3 reads CASSPGLAGVRETQYF. The CDR3 coding sequence is TGCGCCAGCAGCCCGGGACTAGCGGGAGTACGAGAGACCCAGTACTTC.

The V and J genes are TRBV5-1 and TRBJ2-2; possibly TRBD2 for D (5 bases). Per germline, CDR1 SGHRS and CDR2 YFSETQ. The CDR3 spans 13 residues. V was shortened by 0 bases and J by 10 bases, with 10 bases between the two germline ends. The CDR3 spells CASSLAGREELFF. The DNA for the CDR3 is TGCGCCAGCAGCTTGGCGGGGAGAGAGGAGCTGTTTTTT. The whole variable domain, remainder taken from reference TRBV5-1 and TRBJ2-2, is KAGVTQTPRYLIKTRGQQVTLSCSPISGHRSVSWYQQTPGQGLQFLFEYFSETQRNKGNFPGRFSGRQFSNSRSEMNVSTLELGDSALYLCASSLAGREELFFGEGSRLTVL.

The chain couples TRBV10-3 to TRBJ2-1; 10 bases are a match to TRBD2. V gave up 2 bases and J gave up 4 bases; unmatched junction bases: 2. The germline V gene encodes CDR1 ENHRY and CDR2 SYGVKD. This CDR3 is 15 amino acids long. CDR3 region: CAISEPSGSYNEQFF. The CDR3 DNA reads TGTGCCATCAGTGAGCCTAGCGGGAGTTACAATGAGCAGTTCTTC.

This clone appeared once. The V gene is TRBV9, the J gene TRBJ1-5; 7 bases align to TRBD1. V shed 4 bases, J shed 0 bases, and the junction held 10 bases outside the gene matches. CDR3 length: 17 amino acids. Per the germline V gene, CDR1 is SGDLS and CDR2 is YYNGEE. The CDR3 nucleotides read TGTGCCAGCAGCTTTGGACAGGTTGGGGATAGCAATCAGCCCCAGCATTTT. It codes for CASSFGQVGDSNQPQHF.

The rearrangement uses TRBV11-2 and TRBJ2-7, with 9 bases lining up with TRBD2. Losses at the gene ends were 0 bases for V and 5 bases for J; bases not matched to a gene: 14. Germline CDR1 is SGHAT and CDR2 is FQNNGV. The CDR3 length is 18 residues. CDR3 DNA sequence: TGTGCCAGCAGCTTAGATCAGCGGGCGGGAGGGCCTAGGAACGAGCAGTACTTC. Translated: CASSLDQRAGGPRNEQYF.

The chain employs TRBV19 and TRBJ2-1; tentative D call: TRBD2 (6 bases). CDR3 length: 16 amino acids. The V gene's germline CDR1 is LNHDA and CDR2 SQIVND (reference sequence). Trimming cost V 5 bases and J 2 bases, with 16 bases left between them. The CDR3 bases are TGTGCCAGTAGTCTGGAGGGGCTAGCTACCTACAATGAGCAGTTCTTC. The encoded protein is CASSLEGLATYNEQFF.

This rearrangement joins TRBV7-9 to TRBJ1-2; the D gene is possibly TRBD1 (5 bases). This CDR3 is 15 amino acids long. Germline CDR1 is SEHNR and CDR2 is FQNEAQ (reference sequence). Trimming stripped 1 base from V and 8 bases from J, with 17 bases between. The CDR3 DNA reads TGTGCCAGCAGCTTAGTCCAGGGCTTTACGAGGGGCTACACCTTC. Translating gives CASSLVQGFTRGYTF.

V usage is TRBV5-1 and J usage is TRBJ1-2; 7 bases are a match to TRBD1. This CDR3 comprises 15 residues. V was pared by 4 bases and J by 4 bases, with 10 bases of the junction left unmatched. Germline CDR1 is SGHRS and CDR2 is YFSETQ. DNA for the CDR3: TGCGCCAGCAGCCTGGATGGGGACAGTATCTATGGCTACACCTTC. As protein: CASSLDGDSIYGYTF.

The chain uses TRBV10-3 and TRBJ1-6; tentatively, D is TRBD1 (6 bases). V lost 7 bases, J lost 6 bases, and 19 bases lay in between. CDR1 is ENHRY, CDR2 SYGVKD, per germline. The CDR3 is 16 residues long. The CDR3 loop is CAITEGGPGSNSPLHF. DNA for the CDR3: TGTGCCATCACCGAGGGGGGGCCAGGTAGTAATTCACCCCTCCACTTT.

The CDR3 DNA is TGTGCCAGCCGGCGACAGGGGGCATCAGCAGGCTACACCTTC. This gives the protein CASRRQGASAGYTF. This rearrangement joins TRBV6-5 to TRBJ1-2; the match to TRBD1 covers 10 bases. This CDR3 region has 14 residues. V dropped 8 bases and J dropped 8; count of bases not matched to a gene: 11. CDR1 MNHEY and CDR2 SVGAGI come from the germline V gene.

The chain carries TRBV18 and TRBJ2-7; 7 nucleotides align to TRBD2. CDR3 length: 12 residues. With V trimmed by 5 bases and J by 9 bases, 7 bases remained unmatched. Per germline, CDR1 KGHSH and CDR2 LQKENI. The CDR3 nucleotides read TGTGCCAGCTCAACCCGGGGAGGGGTGCAGTACTTC. This codes for CASSTRGGVQYF.